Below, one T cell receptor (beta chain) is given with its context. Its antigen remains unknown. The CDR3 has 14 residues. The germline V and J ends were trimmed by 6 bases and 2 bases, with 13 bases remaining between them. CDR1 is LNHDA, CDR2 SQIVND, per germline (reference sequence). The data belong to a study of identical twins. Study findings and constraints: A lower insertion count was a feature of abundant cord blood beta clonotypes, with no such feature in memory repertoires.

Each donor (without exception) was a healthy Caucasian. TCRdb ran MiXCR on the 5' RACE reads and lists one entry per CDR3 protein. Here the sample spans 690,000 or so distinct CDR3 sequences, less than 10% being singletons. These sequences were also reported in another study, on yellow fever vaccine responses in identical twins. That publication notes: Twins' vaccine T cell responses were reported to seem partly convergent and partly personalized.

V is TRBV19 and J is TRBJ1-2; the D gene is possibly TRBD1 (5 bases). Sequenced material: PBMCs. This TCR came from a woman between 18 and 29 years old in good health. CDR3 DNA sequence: TGTGCCAGTAGCCCGGAGGGGCGCAACTATGGCTACACCTTC. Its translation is CASSPEGRNYGYTF.